These 8 T cell receptor beta chains were all obtained from the same sample, sequenced in a study of PD-1 blockade in classical Hodgkin lymphoma (dated by TCRdb to about 2020). Receptors were amplified or captured by the immunoSEQ multiplex PCR assay. Drawn from immuneACCESS, this table holds only the in-frame rearrangements with V and J called that TCRdb kept. Clones are partly lost; checked studies trace under half to an unresolved V gene and leave the rest unexplained. Here the sample has 10,000 to 15,000 clones; 65% to 80% occur a single time. The ten largest account for roughly 24% of the sample. Taken with the paper, the label for time point translates to: cycle 1 day 1 (C1D1), immediately before nivolumab initiation. Every trial patient had relapsed after autologous stem cell transplantation, and cohorts A, B and C differed in prior brentuximab vedotin exposure. Magnetic negative selection with a Miltenyi CD8+ T cell isolation kit was used to purify CD8+ T cells from thawed PBMCs.

The material sequenced was CD8+ T cells from blood, taken at baseline. All receptors derive from a human donor with classical Hodgkin lymphoma.

The CDR3 sequence: CASSEVDRGYGYTF. CDR3 sequence (DNA): TGTGCCAGCAGTGAAGTGGACAGGGGTTATGGCTACACCTTC. The chain recombines TRBV6-1 with TRBJ1-2; 9 bases map to TRBD1. The CDR3 has 14 amino acids. The germline V gene encodes CDR1 MNHNS and CDR2 SASEGT. V shed 1 base, J shed 5 bases, and the junction held 2 bases outside the gene matches.

This chain joins TRBV30 and TRBJ2-5; 7 bases fit TRBD2. The V gene's germline CDR1 is GTSNPN and CDR2 SVGIG (reference sequence). The CDR3 contains 13 residues. The ends lost 0 bases at V and 5 bases at J; junction bases unmatched: 3. CDR3 residues: CAWSVLAAETQYF. CDR3 sequence (DNA): TGTGCCTGGAGTGTTCTAGCGGCTGAGACCCAGTACTTC.

This chain uses TRBV7-6 with TRBJ2-7, with 7 bases identical to TRBD1. This CDR3 has 11 amino acids. V lost 4 bases, J lost 8 bases, and 2 bases stayed unmatched. The germline V gene encodes CDR1 SGHVS and CDR2 FNYEAQ. The DNA of the CDR3 is TGTGCCAGCAGCTCACAGGGGCAGCAGTACTTC. This encodes CASSSQGQQYF.

V is TRBV27 and J is TRBJ2-1; 10 bases match TRBD1. The germline V gene encodes CDR1 MNHEY and CDR2 SMNVEV (reference sequence). The length of the CDR3 is 12 residues. J was trimmed by 7 bases and V by 10 bases; bases with no gene match: 4. The CDR3 loop is CATLGQGNEQFF. The DNA for the CDR3 is TGTGCCACCTTGGGACAGGGGAATGAGCAGTTCTTC.

V gene TRBV28 combines with J gene TRBJ2-7; 7 bases fit TRBD1. Germline assignment: CDR1 MDHEN and CDR2 SYDVKM. Losses at the gene ends were 7 bases for V and 0 bases for J; bases not matched to a gene: 6. The CDR3 loop spans 14 amino acids. CDR3 sequence reads: CASTPGQYSYEQYF. CDR3 DNA: TGTGCCAGCACCCCGGGACAGTACTCCTACGAGCAGTACTTC.

As concerns this clone: The junction differs from germline at one of its ends, possibly a read error. The V and J genes are TRBV5-1 and TRBJ1-6; no clear D. Germline lookup yields CDR1 SGHRS and CDR2 YFSETQ. This CDR3 region has 12 residues. This CDR3 reads CASSLDGSPLHF. The CDR3, as DNA: TGTGCCAGCAGCTTGGACGGATCACCCCTCCACTTT.

This chain joins TRBV2 and TRBJ2-1; 8 bases match TRBD1. The germline CDR1 and CDR2 sequences are SNHLY and FYNNEI. The V segment lost 3 bases and the J segment 8 bases; nucleotides outside the gene matches: 6. This CDR3 comprises 14 residues. The CDR3 nucleotides are TGTGCCAGCAGTGATCGGACAGGGATCGATGAGCAGTTCTTC. This sequence encodes CASSDRTGIDEQFF. The variable domain in full, completed from reference TRBV2 and TRBJ2-1, reads EPEVTQTPSHQVTQMGQEVILRCVPISNHLYFYWYRQILGQKVEFLVSFYNNEISEKSEIFDDQFSVERPDGSNFTLKIRSTKLEDSAMYFCASSDRTGIDEQFFGPGTRLTVL.

This clone was counted between two and nine times. V usage is TRBV10-2 and J usage is TRBJ1-2; D might be TRBD1 (6 bases). The germline CDR1 and CDR2 sequences are WSHSY and SAAADI. The CDR3 contains 13 residues. Trimming removed 2 bases at V and 4 bases at J, with 8 bases between. Here the CDR3 DNA reads TGCGCCAGCAGTGAGGGCAGGGGCTATGGCTACACCTTC. Translation: CASSEGRGYGYTF.